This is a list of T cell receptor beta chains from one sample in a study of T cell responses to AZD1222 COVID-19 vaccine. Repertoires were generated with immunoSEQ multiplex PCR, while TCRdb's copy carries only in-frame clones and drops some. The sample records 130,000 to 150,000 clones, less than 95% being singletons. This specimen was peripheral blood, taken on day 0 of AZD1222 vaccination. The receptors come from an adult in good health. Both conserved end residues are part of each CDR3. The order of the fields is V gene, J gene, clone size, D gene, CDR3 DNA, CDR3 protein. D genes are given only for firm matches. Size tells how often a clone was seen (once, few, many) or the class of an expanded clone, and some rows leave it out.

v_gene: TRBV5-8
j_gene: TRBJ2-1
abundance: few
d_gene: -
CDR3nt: TGTGCCAGCCGCCTGGCCCAAGAGCAGTTCTTC
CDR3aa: CASRLAQEQFF

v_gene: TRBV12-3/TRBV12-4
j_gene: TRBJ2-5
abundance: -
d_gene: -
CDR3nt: TGTGCCAGCAGTTTTGAGACTCAAGAGACCCAGTACTTC
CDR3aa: CASSFETQETQYF

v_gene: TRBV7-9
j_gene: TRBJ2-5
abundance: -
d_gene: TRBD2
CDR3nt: TGTGCCAGCAGCCCCGATGGGTCGGGAGGGGAGACCCAGTACTTC
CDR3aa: CASSPDGSGGETQYF

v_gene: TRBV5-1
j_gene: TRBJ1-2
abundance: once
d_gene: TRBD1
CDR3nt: TGCGCCAGCAGCTGGTTTGGGACAGGGAACTATGGCTACACCTTC
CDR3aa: CASSWFGTGNYGYTF

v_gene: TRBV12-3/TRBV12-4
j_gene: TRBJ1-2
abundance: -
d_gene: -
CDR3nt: TGTGCCAGCAGTCCCCGGGGTTATGGCTACACCTTC
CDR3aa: CASSPRGYGYTF

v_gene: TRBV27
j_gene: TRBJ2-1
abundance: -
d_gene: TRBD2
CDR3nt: TGTGCCAGCAGCTTACCAAGCGGGAGAAACTACAATGAGCAGTTCTTC
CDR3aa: CASSLPSGRNYNEQFF

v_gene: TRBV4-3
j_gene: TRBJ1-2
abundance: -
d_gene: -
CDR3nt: TGCGCCAGCAGCCAAGTGGCGGGGAGTGGCTACACCTTC
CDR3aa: CASSQVAGSGYTF

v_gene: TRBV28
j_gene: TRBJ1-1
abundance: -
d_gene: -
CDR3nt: TGTGCCAGCAGTTTAAGTCTTCTTGGAGTCACTGAAGCTTTCTTT
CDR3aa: CASSLSLLGVTEAFF

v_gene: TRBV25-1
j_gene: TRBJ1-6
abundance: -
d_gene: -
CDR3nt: TGTGCCAGCGGAGCCTCACGGGATTCACCCCTCCACTTT
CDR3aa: CASGASRDSPLHF

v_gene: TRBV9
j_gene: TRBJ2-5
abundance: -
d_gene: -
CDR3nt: TGTGCCAGCAGCAGCTCGGCGGGGGCCCTCCAAGAGACCCAGTACTTC
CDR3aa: CASSSSAGALQETQYF

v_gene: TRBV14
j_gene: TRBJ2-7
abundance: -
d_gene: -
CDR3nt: TGTGCCAGCAGCCAGCTGACAGTGTACGAGCAGTACTTC
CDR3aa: CASSQLTVYEQYF

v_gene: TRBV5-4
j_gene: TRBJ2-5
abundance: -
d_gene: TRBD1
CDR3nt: TGTGCCAGCAGCTGGGACAGGGGAGTGGAGACCCAGTACTTC
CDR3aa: CASSWDRGVETQYF

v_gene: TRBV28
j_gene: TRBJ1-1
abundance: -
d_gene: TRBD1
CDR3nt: TGTGCCACGTCGACAGGGTGGAGCACTGAAGCTTTCTTT
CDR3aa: CATSTGWSTEAFF

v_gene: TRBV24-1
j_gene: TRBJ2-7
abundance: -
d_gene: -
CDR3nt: TGTGCCACCAGTGATACGGTCTCCTACGAGCAGTACTTC
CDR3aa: CATSDTVSYEQYF

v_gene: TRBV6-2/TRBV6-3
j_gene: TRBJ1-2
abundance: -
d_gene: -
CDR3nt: TGTGCCAGCAGTTCGCCCATCTATGGCTACACCTTC
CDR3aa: CASSSPIYGYTF

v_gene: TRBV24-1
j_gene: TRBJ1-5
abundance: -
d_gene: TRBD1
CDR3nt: TGTGCCACCAGTGAATCCGGGACAGGGGTTAATAATCAGCCCCAGCATTTT
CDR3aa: CATSESGTGVNNQPQHF

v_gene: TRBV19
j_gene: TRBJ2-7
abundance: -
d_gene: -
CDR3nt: TGTGCCACCTCGAACGGGGGGCCCTACGAGCAGTACTTC
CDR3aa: CATSNGGPYEQYF

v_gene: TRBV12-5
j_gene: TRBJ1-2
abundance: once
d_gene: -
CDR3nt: TGTGCTAGTGGTTCGACAACCTACGGTATCACGGGGGGCTACACCTTC
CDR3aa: CASGSTTYGITGGYTF

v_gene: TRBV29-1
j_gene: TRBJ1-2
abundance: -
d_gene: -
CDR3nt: TGCAGCGTTGAGGGCAGGAGATATGGCTACACCTTC
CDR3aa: CSVEGRRYGYTF

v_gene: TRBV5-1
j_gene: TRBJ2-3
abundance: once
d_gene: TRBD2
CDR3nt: TGCGCCAGCAGCTTCGGACTAGCGGGGATCACAGATACGCAGTATTTT
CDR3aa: CASSFGLAGITDTQYF

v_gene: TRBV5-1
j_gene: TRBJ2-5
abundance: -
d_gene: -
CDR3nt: TGCGCCAGCAAGGGCGCGGAGACCCAGTACTTC
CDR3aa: CASKGAETQYF

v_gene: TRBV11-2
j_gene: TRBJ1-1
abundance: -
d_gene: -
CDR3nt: TGTGCCAGCAGCTTAAGCGGGGGCGCGAACACTGAAGCTTTCTTT
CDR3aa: CASSLSGGANTEAFF

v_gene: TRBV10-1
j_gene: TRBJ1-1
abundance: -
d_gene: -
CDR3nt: TGCGCCAGCAGCGCCGGGGCAGGCACTGAAGCTTTCTTT
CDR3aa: CASSAGAGTEAFF

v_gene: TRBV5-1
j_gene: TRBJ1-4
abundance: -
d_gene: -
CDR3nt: TGCGCCAGCAGCTTAGGGCAGGGTGCCGAAAAACTGTTTTTT
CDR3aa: CASSLGQGAEKLFF

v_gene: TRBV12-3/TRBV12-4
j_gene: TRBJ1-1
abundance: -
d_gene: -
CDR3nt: TGTGCCAGCAGCCCTACAGGGTACACTGAAGCTTTCTTT
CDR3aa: CASSPTGYTEAFF

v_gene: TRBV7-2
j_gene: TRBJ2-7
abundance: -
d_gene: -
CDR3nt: TGTGCCAGCAGCTTTGGGGGTGGGGTAGACGAGCAGTACTTC
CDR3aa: CASSFGGGVDEQYF

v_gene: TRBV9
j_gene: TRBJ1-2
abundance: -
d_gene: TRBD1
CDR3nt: TGTGCCAGCAGCGTAGGGAAGGGGGCAGTACATGGCTACACCTTC
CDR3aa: CASSVGKGAVHGYTF

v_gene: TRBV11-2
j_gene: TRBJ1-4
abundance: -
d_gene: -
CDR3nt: TGTGCCAGCAGCTTAAGTCCTAATGAAAAACTGTTTTTT
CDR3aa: CASSLSPNEKLFF

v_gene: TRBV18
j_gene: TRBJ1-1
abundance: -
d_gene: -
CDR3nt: TGTGCCAGCTCACCACCGTTTACAAGGAACACTGAAGCTTTCTTT
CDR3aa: CASSPPFTRNTEAFF

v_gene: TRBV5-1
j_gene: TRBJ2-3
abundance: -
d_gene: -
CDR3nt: TGCGCCAGCAGCTTTCTATCGGGAGTAATAGGAGATACGCAGTATTTT
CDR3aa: CASSFLSGVIGDTQYF

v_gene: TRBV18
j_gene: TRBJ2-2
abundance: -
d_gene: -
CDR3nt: TGTGCCAGCTCAGCGGGCCAAAACACCGGGGAGCTGTTTTTT
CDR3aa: CASSAGQNTGELFF

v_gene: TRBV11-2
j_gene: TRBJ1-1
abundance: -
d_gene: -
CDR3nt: TGTGCCAGCAGCTCCCCGGTCGGGTTGGCCGCTGAAGCTTTCTTT
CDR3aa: CASSSPVGLAAEAFF

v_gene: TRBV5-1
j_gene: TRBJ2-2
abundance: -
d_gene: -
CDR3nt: TGCGCCAGCAGCGGTAACACAGGTCCCGGGGAGCTGTTTTTT
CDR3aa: CASSGNTGPGELFF

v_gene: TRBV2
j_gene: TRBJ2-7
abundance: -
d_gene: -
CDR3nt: TGTGCCAGCCGGACGTGGGCGGATGCTTACGAGCAGTACTTC
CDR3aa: CASRTWADAYEQYF

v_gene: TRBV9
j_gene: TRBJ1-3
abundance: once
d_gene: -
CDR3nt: TGTGCCAGCAGGACCGGGTTCTCTGGAAACACCATATATTTT
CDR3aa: CASRTGFSGNTIYF

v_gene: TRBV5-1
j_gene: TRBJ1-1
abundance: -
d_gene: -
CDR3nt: TGCGCCAGCAGCTACACAGGGAACACTGAAGCTTTCTTT
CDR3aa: CASSYTGNTEAFF

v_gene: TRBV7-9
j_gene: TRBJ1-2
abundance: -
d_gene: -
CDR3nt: TGTGCCAGCAGCCCCGAGTGGCTTAACTATGGCTACACCTTC
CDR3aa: CASSPEWLNYGYTF

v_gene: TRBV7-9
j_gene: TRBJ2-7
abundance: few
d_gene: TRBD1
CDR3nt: TGTGCCAGCAGCTTATCCGGGACAGGGAGCGAGCAGTACTTC
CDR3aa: CASSLSGTGSEQYF

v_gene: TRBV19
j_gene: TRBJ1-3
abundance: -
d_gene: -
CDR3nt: TGTGCCAGTAGTGGTCAGGGCTACTCTGGAAACACCATATATTTT
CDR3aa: CASSGQGYSGNTIYF

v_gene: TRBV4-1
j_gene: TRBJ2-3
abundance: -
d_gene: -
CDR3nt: TGCGCCAGCAGCCCTCGGCTAGGTGACGATACGCAGTATTTT
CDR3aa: CASSPRLGDDTQYF

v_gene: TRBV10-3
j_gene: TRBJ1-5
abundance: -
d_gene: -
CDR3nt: TGTGCCATCAGTGCAGGGCAGGGCGGCAATCAGCCCCAGCATTTT
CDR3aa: CAISAGQGGNQPQHF

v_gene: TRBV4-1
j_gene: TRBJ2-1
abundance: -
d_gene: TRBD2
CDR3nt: TGCGCCAGCAGCCAAGATCCAGCGGGAGCCTACAATGAGCAGTTCTTC
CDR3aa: CASSQDPAGAYNEQFF

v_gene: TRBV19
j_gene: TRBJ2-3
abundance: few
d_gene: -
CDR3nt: TGTGCCAGTAGTTCCCCGCTCTACCGCACAGATACGCAGTATTTT
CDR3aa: CASSSPLYRTDTQYF

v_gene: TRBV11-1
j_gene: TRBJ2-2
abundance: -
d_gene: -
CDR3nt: TGTGCCAGCAGCCCTTCAACCGGGGAGCTGTTTTTT
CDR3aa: CASSPSTGELFF

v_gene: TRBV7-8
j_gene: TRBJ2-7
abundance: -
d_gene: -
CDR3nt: TGTGCCAGCAGCTTATCCTCAGGGTACGAGCAGTACTTC
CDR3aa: CASSLSSGYEQYF

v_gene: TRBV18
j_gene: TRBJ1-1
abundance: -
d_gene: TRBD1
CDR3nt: TGTGCCAGCTCAAAAGGACAGGGGGATGAAGCTTTCTTT
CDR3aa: CASSKGQGDEAFF

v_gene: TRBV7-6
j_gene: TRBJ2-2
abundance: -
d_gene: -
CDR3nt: TGTGCCAGCAGCTCTGGACGGAGCACCGGGGAGCTGTTTTTT
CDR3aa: CASSSGRSTGELFF

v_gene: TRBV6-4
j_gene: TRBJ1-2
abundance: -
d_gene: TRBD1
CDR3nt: TGTGCCAGCAGATTACCGGGACAGGGCTACGGCTACACCTTC
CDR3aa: CASRLPGQGYGYTF

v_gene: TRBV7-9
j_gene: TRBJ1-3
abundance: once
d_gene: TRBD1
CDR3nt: TGTGCCAGCAGCTGGGGCGACAGGGAGTCGGGAAACACCATATATTTT
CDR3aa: CASSWGDRESGNTIYF

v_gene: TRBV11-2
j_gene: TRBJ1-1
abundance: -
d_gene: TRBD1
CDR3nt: TGTGCCAGCAGCTCGAGACAGGGTGGAACTGAAGCTTTCTTT
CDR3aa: CASSSRQGGTEAFF

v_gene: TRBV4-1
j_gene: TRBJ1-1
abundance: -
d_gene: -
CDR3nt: TGCGCCAGCAGCCTCCAAGGGGCCGACAACCGAGCTTTCTTT
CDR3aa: CASSLQGADNRAFF

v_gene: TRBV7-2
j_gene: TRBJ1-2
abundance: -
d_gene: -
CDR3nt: TGTGCCAGCAGCTCCCGGGACGGGGCTAACTATGGCTACACCTTC
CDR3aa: CASSSRDGANYGYTF

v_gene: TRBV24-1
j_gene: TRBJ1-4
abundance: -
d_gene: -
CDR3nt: TGTGCCACCAGTTACGCCGAAAAACTGTTTTTT
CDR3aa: CATSYAEKLFF

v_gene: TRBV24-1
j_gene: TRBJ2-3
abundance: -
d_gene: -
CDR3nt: TGTGCCACCAGTGGGGGCCAAACCTCTAGCACAGATACGCAGTATTTT
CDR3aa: CATSGGQTSSTDTQYF